The present entry profiles one T cell receptor beta chain with its context. Other nucleotide sequences from this sample produce the same CDR3. Some clones are missing from TCRdb's copy, which holds only in-frame ones; the method was immunoSEQ multiplex PCR. The sample shows under 2,000,000 clones, less than 95% of them seen only once. This entry comes from a study of shared clonotypes between healthy human individuals. This CDR3 has 16 amino acids. V was pared by 1 base and J by 6 bases, with 2 bases of the junction left unmatched. CDR1 MNHEY and CDR2 SVGAGI come from the germline V gene. The naive CD8 population came from CD45RO-negative cells selected for CCR7, without terminally differentiated effector memory CD45RA+ cells.

Sequenced material: naive CD8+ T cells sorted from blood. The chain employs TRBV6-5 and TRBJ2-1, with TRBD2 matching 14 bases. The origin of this receptor is a young man in good health. Here the CDR3 DNA reads TGTGCCAGCAGTTACTTGGGACTAGCGGGGGCCAATGAGCAGTTCTTC. The encoded protein is CASSYLGLAGANEQFF.